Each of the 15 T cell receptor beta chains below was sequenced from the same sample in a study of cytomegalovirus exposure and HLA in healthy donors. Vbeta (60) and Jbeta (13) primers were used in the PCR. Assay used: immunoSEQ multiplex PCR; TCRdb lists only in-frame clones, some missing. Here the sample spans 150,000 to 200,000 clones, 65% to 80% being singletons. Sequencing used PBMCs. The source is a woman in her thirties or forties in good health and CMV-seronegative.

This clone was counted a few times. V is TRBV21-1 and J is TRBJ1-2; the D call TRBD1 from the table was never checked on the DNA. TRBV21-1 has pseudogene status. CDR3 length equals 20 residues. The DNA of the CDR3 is TGTGCCAGCAGCAAATGGCCTCAGGGGCCGCCCCCCGATGGAGACTATGGCTACACCTTC. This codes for CASSKWPQGPPPDGDYGYTF.

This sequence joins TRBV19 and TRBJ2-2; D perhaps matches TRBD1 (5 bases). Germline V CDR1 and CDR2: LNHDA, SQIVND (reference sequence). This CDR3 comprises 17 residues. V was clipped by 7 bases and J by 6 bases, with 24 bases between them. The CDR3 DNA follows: TGTGCCAGTAAAGTTCAGGGCGGATACTACCAAGCCGGGGAGCTGTTTTTT. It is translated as CASKVQGGYYQAGELFF.

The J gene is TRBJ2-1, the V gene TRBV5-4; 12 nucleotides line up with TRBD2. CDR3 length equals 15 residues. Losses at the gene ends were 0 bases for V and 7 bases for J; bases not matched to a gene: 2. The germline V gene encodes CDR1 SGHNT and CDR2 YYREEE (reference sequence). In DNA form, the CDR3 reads TGTGCCAGCAGCTTGGCTAGCGGGAGGGAAAATGAGCAGTTCTTC. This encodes CASSLASGRENEQFF.

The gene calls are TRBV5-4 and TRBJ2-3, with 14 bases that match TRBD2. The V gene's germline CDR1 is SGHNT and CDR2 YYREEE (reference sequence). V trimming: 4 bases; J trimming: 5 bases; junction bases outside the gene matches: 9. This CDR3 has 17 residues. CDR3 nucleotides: TGTGCCAGCAGCACGGGACTAGCGGGAGTTTCTTTAGATACGCAGTATTTT. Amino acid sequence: CASSTGLAGVSLDTQYF.

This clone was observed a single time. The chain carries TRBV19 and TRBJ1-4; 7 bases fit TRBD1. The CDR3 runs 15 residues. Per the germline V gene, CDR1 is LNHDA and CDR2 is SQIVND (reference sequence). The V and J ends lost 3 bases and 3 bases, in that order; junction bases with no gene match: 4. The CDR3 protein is CASSIHRGPNEKLFF. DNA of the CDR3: TGTGCCAGTAGTATTCACAGGGGCCCTAATGAAAAACTGTTTTTT.

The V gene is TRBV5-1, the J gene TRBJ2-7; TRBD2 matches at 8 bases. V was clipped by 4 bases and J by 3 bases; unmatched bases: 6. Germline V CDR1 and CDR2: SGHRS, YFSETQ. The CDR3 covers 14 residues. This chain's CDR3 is CASSPGLAGYEQYF. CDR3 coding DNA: TGCGCCAGCAGCCCCGGCCTAGCGGGCTACGAGCAGTACTTC.

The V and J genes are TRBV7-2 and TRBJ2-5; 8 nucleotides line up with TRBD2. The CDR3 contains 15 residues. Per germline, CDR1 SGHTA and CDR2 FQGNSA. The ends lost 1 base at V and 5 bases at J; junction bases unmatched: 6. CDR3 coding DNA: TGTGCCAGCAGCTTAGGACGGGAGGGCTGGGAGACCCAGTACTTC. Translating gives CASSLGREGWETQYF.

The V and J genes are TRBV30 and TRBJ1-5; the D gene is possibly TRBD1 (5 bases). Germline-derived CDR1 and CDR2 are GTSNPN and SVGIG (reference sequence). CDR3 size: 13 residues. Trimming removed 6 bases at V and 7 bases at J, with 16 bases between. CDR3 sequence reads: CACSRVEGQPQHF. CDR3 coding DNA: TGTGCCTGCTCCAGGGTGGAGGGCCAGCCCCAGCATTTT.

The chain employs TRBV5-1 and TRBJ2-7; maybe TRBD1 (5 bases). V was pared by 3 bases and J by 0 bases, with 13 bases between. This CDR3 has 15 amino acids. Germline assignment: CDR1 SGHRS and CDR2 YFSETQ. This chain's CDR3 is CASSWSRDPSYEQYF. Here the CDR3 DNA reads TGCGCCAGCAGCTGGAGCAGGGATCCCTCCTACGAGCAGTACTTC.

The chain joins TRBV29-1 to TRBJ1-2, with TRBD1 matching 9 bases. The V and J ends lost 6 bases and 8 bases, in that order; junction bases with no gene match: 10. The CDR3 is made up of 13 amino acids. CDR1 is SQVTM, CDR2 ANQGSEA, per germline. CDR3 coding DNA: TGCAGCGTCTCACCGGGACAGGGACGGGGCTACACCTTC. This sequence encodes CSVSPGQGRGYTF. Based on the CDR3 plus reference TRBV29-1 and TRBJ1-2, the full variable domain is SAVISQKPSRDICQRGTSLTIQCQVDSQVTMMFWYRQQPGQSLTLIATANQGSEATYESGFVIDKFPISRPNLTFSTLTVSNMSPEDSSIYLCSVSPGQGRGYTFGSGTRLTVV.

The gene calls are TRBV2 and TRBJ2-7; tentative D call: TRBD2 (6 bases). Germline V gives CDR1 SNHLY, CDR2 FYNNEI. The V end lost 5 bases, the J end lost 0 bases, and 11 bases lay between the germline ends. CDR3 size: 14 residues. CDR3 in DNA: TGTGCCAGCAGTCAGGACTATACCTCCTACGAGCAGTACTTC. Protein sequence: CASSQDYTSYEQYF.

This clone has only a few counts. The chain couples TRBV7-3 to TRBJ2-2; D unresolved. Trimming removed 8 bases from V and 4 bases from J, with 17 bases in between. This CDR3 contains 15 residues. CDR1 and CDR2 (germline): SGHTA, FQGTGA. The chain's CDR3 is CASSQGSRGTGELFF. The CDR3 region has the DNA TGTGCCAGCTCCCAAGGTAGCAGAGGCACCGGGGAGCTGTTTTTT.

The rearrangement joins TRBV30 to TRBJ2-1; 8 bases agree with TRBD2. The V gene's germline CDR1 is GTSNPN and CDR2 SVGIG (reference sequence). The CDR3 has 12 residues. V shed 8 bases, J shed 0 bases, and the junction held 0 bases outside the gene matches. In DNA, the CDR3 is TGTGCCGGGACTAGCTCCTACAATGAGCAGTTCTTC. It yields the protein CAGTSSYNEQFF.

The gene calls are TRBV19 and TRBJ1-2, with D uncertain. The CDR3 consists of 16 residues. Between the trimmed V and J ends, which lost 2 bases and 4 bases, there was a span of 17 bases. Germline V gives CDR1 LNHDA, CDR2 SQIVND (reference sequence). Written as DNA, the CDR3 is TGTGCCAGTAGTATAAACGCGGCGAGAGGAGGCTATGGCTACACCTTC. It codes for CASSINAARGGYGYTF. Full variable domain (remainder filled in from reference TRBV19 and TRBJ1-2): DGGITQSPKYLFRKEGQNVTLSCEQNLNHDAMYWYRQDPGQGLRLIYYSQIVNDFQKGDIAEGYSVSREKKESFPLTVTSAQKNPTAFYLCASSINAARGGYGYTFGSGTRLTVV.

CDR3 region: CASSERGHPNSQPQHF. For the CDR3, the DNA is TGCGCCAGCAGTGAGAGAGGACATCCGAATTCTCAGCCCCAGCATTTT. The rearrangement links TRBV10-2 to TRBJ1-5, with D possibly matching TRBD1 (5 bases). Per germline, CDR1 WSHSY and CDR2 SAAADI. The CDR3 is 16 amino acids. V was cut by 2 bases and J by 6 bases, with 17 bases left in between.